This entry lists 28 T cell receptor beta chains sequenced from one sample in a study of T cell responses to AZD1222 COVID-19 vaccine. Here immunoSEQ multiplex PCR was the method, and the copy in TCRdb shows in-frame clones only, minus some. The data hold about 180,000 clones, with 90% to 95% observed a single time. Sample: peripheral blood, taken 28 days after the second dose of the MenACWY control vaccine. Source of these receptors: an adult who received the MenACWY meningococcal vaccine as a control.

J is TRBJ1-4 and V is TRBV5-1; D is perhaps TRBD1 (5 bases). V was trimmed by 4 bases and J by 8 bases, leaving 18 bases between them. CDR1 and CDR2 (germline): SGHRS, YFSETQ. This CDR3 has 15 residues. Here the CDR3 DNA reads TGCGCCAGCAGCCCGGGGGGGACGAGGTGGGAAAAACTGTTTTTT. Its protein is CASSPGGTRWEKLFF.

J is TRBJ1-1 and V is TRBV21-1. TRBV21-1 is tagged as a pseudogene. The CDR3 length is 14 residues. CDR3 sequence reads: CASSKAGGWTEAFF. CDR3 nucleotide sequence: TGTGCCAGCAGCAAGGCGGGGGGATGGACTGAAGCTTTCTTT.

The V call is TRBV7-9, the J call TRBJ1-6; 7 bases map to TRBD1. Germline V gene sequence: CDR1 SEHNR, CDR2 FQNEAQ (reference sequence). The ends lost 1 base at V and 7 bases at J; junction bases unmatched: 4. The CDR3 consists of 15 residues. The chain's CDR3 is CASSLEGTANSPLHF. The CDR3 DNA follows: TGTGCCAGCAGCTTAGAAGGGACAGCGAATTCACCCCTCCACTTT.

This clone has a single count. V usage is TRBV28 and J usage is TRBJ2-7; 9 bases line up with TRBD1. This CDR3 contains 13 residues. With 7 bases clipped from V and 5 bases from J, the junction kept 6 bases outside the gene matches. CDR1 and CDR2 from the germline V gene are MDHEN and SYDVKM. The chain's CDR3 is CASTLGQGDEQYF. The CDR3 coding sequence is TGTGCCAGCACCCTGGGACAGGGAGACGAGCAGTACTTC.

The chain uses TRBV18 and TRBJ2-5; either TRBD1 or TRBD2 may fit D (5 bases each). V was pared by 5 bases and J by 2 bases, with 9 bases between. Germline V lookup: CDR1 KGHSH, CDR2 LQKENI. This CDR3 spans 13 amino acids. The CDR3 nucleotides are TGTGCCAGCTCAGAGGGGTCGCAAGAGACCCAGTACTTC. Its protein is CASSEGSQETQYF.

This clone turned up a few times. The chain recombines TRBV2 with TRBJ1-5; D is possibly TRBD1 (6 bases). CDR1 and CDR2 from the germline V gene are SNHLY and FYNNEI. V lost 0 bases, J lost 6 bases, and 12 bases lay in between. This CDR3 is 15 amino acids long. The CDR3 region is CASSEAGGGAQPQHF. CDR3 nucleotides: TGTGCCAGCAGTGAAGCAGGCGGGGGGGCTCAGCCCCAGCATTTT.

DNA for the CDR3: TGTGCCAGCAGCGGGGACAGGGTCTATGGCTACACCTTC. Protein product: CASSGDRVYGYTF. The V call is TRBV12-3 or TRBV12-4, the J call TRBJ1-2, with TRBD1 identical over 9 bases. The trim removed 6 bases at V and 4 bases at J, leaving 3 bases unmatched. The CDR3 has 13 residues.

The chain has TRBV7-9 and TRBJ2-2; the D gene is possibly TRBD1 (5 bases). V was cut by 5 bases and J by 3 bases, with 16 bases left in between. Per germline, CDR1 SEHNR and CDR2 FQNEAQ (reference sequence). The CDR3 extends over 16 amino acids. The CDR3 region has the DNA TGTGCCAGCAGCGCCCAGGGTAGGCGTGACACCGGGGAGCTGTTTTTT. Translated: CASSAQGRRDTGELFF. The whole variable domain, remainder taken from reference TRBV7-9 and TRBJ2-2, is DTGVSQNPRHKITKRGQNVTFRCDPISEHNRLYWYRQTLGQGPEFLTYFQNEAQLEKSRLLSDRFSAERPKGSFSTLEIQRTEQGDSAMYLCASSAQGRRDTGELFFGEGSRLTVL.

The gene calls are TRBV7-9 and TRBJ1-2; TRBD1 matches 10 bases. From germline, CDR1 is SEHNR and CDR2 FQNEAQ (reference sequence). V dropped 3 bases and J dropped 8; count of bases not matched to a gene: 6. The CDR3 contains 14 residues. CDR3: CASSLTGGAEGYTF. CDR3 bases: TGTGCCAGCAGCTTGACAGGGGGCGCGGAAGGCTACACCTTC.

This chain's CDR3 is CASSVTSGYSGANVLTF. Written as DNA, the CDR3 is TGTGCCAGCAGCGTGACTAGCGGATACTCTGGGGCCAACGTCCTGACTTTC. The chain links TRBV9 to TRBJ2-6; 9 positions agree with TRBD2. Germline lookup yields CDR1 SGDLS and CDR2 YYNGEE. Trimming at V came to 2 bases and at J to 0 bases, leaving 3 bases not matched to a gene. The CDR3 totals 17 residues. The whole variable domain, remainder taken from reference TRBV9 and TRBJ2-6, is DSGVTQTPKHLITATGQRVTLRCSPRSGDLSVYWYQQSLDQGLQFLIQYYNGEERAKGNILERFSAQQFPDLHSELNLSSLELGDSALYFCASSVTSGYSGANVLTFGAGSRLTVL.

The genes are TRBV4-3 and TRBJ1-4; TRBD1 is a possible D gene (5 bases). CDR3 length: 15 residues. Germline V gene lookup returns CDR1 LGHNA and CDR2 YSLEER. Trimming removed 0 bases at V and 7 bases at J, with 12 bases between. The CDR3 protein is CASSQDGARREKLFF. CDR3 sequence (DNA): TGCGCCAGCAGCCAAGACGGGGCGCGTCGTGAAAAACTGTTTTTT.

The rearrangement joins TRBV18 to TRBJ1-3; D unresolved. Looked up from germline, CDR1 is KGHSH and CDR2 is LQKENI. The CDR3 is 16 residues long. The V gene lost 5 bases and the J gene lost 1 base, with 15 bases spanning the gap. The CDR3 spells CASSGSGVRSGNTIYF. The CDR3 DNA sequence: TGTGCCAGCTCAGGCTCGGGTGTACGGTCTGGAAACACCATATATTTT.

Notes on this clone: At one end the junction does not follow the germline gene, possibly because of a read error. Within the sample, other DNA sequences also encode this same CDR3. The V and J genes are TRBV2 and TRBJ1-5; D remains unclear. The CDR3 runs to 12 residues. Looked up from germline, CDR1 is SNHLY and CDR2 is FYNNEI. Here the CDR3 reads CASSEGNQPQHF. The CDR3 DNA reads TGTGCCAGCAGCGAAGGAAATCAGCCCCAGCATTTT.

The V call is TRBV19, the J call TRBJ1-4, with a possible D match to TRBD1 (5 bases). CDR1 LNHDA and CDR2 SQIVND come from the germline V gene (reference sequence). This CDR3 has 17 residues. V lost 6 bases to trimming and J lost 3 bases, with 20 bases between them. CDR3 bases: TGTGCCAGTAGACCACGGGGGTTGAGTTTCGCTAATGAAAAACTGTTTTTT. It is translated as CASRPRGLSFANEKLFF.

The rearrangement uses TRBV5-6 and TRBJ1-1; a weak D match, TRBD1 (5 bases). The CDR3 covers 13 residues. Trimming shortened V by 0 bases and J by 9 bases, and 12 bases separated the two germline ends. Germline V gene data show CDR1 as SGHDT and CDR2 as YYEEEE. The CDR3: CASSLAGGPQAFF. In DNA form, the CDR3 reads TGTGCCAGCAGCTTGGCTGGGGGACCCCAAGCTTTCTTT.

V usage is TRBV18 and J usage is TRBJ2-2, with 9 bases aligning to TRBD1. The CDR3 has 14 amino acids. Germline trimming cut 3 bases from V and 4 bases from J; bases unmatched to any gene: 0. Germline V CDR1 and CDR2: KGHSH, LQKENI. CDR3 residues: CASSPGQGTGELFF. In DNA, the CDR3 is TGTGCCAGCTCACCGGGACAGGGCACCGGGGAGCTGTTTTTT.

The gene calls are TRBV2 and TRBJ2-2; D perhaps matches TRBD1 (5 bases). The CDR3 is 11 residues long. V was clipped by 6 bases and J by 9 bases, with 8 bases between them. CDR1 is SNHLY, CDR2 FYNNEI, per germline. DNA for the CDR3: TGTGCCAGCAGGCAGGGTCGGGAGCTGTTTTTT. It is translated as CASRQGRELFF. Supplemented by reference TRBV2 and TRBJ2-2, the full variable domain reads EPEVTQTPSHQVTQMGQEVILRCVPISNHLYFYWYRQILGQKVEFLVSFYNNEISEKSEIFDDQFSVERPDGSNFTLKIRSTKLEDSAMYFCASRQGRELFFGEGSRLTVL.

This chain links TRBV10-3 with TRBJ2-3; no reliable D call. The CDR3 is 14 amino acids. V was shortened by 0 bases and J by 0 bases, with 4 bases between the two germline ends. CDR1 and CDR2 from the germline V gene are ENHRY and SYGVKD. In DNA, the CDR3 is TGTGCCATCAGTGAGTCCCACAGCACAGATACGCAGTATTTT. The encoded protein is CAISESHSTDTQYF.

The genes are TRBV5-5 and TRBJ1-5; 10 bases are shared with TRBD1. The CDR3 length is 15 residues. Trimming at V came to 4 bases and at J to 5 bases, leaving 6 bases not matched to a gene. Germline V gene data show CDR1 as SGHKS and CDR2 as YYEKEE (reference sequence). The CDR3 coding sequence is TGTGCCAGCAGCGGGACAGGGGTGGGAGATCAGCCCCAGCATTTT. It is translated as CASSGTGVGDQPQHF.

J is TRBJ1-6 and V is TRBV28; D is undetermined. Looked up from germline, CDR1 is MDHEN and CDR2 is SYDVKM. Trimming took off 7 bases at V and 8 bases at J, with 9 bases between the two ends. The CDR3 runs 12 residues. CDR3 DNA sequence: TGTGCCAGCAAAGAGGCGGATTCACCCCTCCACTTT. Its translation is CASKEADSPLHF.

The chain joins TRBV10-1 to TRBJ2-1; 11 nucleotides match TRBD2. Germline V CDR1 and CDR2: WNHNN, SYGVQD (reference sequence). Germline trimming cut 6 bases from V and 7 bases from J; bases unmatched to any gene: 8. This CDR3 is built from 15 residues. The CDR3 nucleotides read TGCGCCAGCAGCTATGTAGCGGGGGGGGAAAATGAGCAGTTCTTC. Its translation: CASSYVAGGENEQFF.

This chain connects TRBV27 to TRBJ1-5, with TRBD1 identical over 10 bases. Trimming took 4 bases from V and 6 from J; bases not matched to a gene: 6. This CDR3 spans 15 amino acids. Germline loops: CDR1 MNHEY, CDR2 SMNVEV (reference sequence). CDR3 nucleotide sequence: TGTGCCAGCAGTTCGCTGGGGACAGGGGCTCAGCCCCAGCATTTT. It specifies CASSSLGTGAQPQHF.

Here the CDR3 reads CASTPGQAETSPLHF. The CDR3 bases are TGCGCCAGCACCCCCGGACAGGCGGAGACTTCACCCCTCCACTTT. The genes are TRBV5-1 and TRBJ1-6; the match to TRBD1 covers 7 bases. Germline loops: CDR1 SGHRS, CDR2 YFSETQ. V dropped 6 bases and J dropped 9; count of bases not matched to a gene: 12. This CDR3 is built from 15 residues.

This rearrangement joins TRBV18 to TRBJ1-5; 9 bases agree with TRBD1. The germline CDR1 and CDR2 sequences are KGHSH and LQKENI. V lost 3 bases and J lost 6; bases outside the gene matches: 12. This CDR3 is 17 amino acids long. CDR3 protein: CASSPGTGRGVGQPQHF. The DNA of the CDR3 is TGTGCCAGCTCACCCGGGACAGGGCGTGGCGTTGGTCAGCCCCAGCATTTT.

The V and J genes are TRBV6-5 and TRBJ1-5; tentatively, D is TRBD1 (5 bases). V lost 4 bases to trimming and J lost 3 bases, with 10 bases between them. The germline gives CDR1 MNHEY, CDR2 SVGAGI. This CDR3 is 14 amino acids long. The CDR3 DNA sequence: TGTGCCAGCAGTTCAAGACAGTTCAATCAGCCCCAGCATTTT. Translation gives CASSSRQFNQPQHF.

The chain joins TRBV19 to TRBJ2-3; the D is unclear. Germline CDR1 is LNHDA and CDR2 is SQIVND (reference sequence). The CDR3 runs 11 residues. V lost 4 bases and J 5 bases, leaving 4 bases between the germline ends. In nucleotides, the CDR3 is TGTGCCAGTAGTAGCGGAGATACGCAGTATTTT. It encodes CASSSGDTQYF.

The rearrangement joins TRBV6-5 to TRBJ1-3; D unresolved. The V gene's germline CDR1 is MNHEY and CDR2 SVGAGI. V was pared by 5 bases and J by 9 bases, with 11 bases between. CDR3 length: 12 amino acids. The CDR3: CASSPLPSTIYF. The DNA of the CDR3 is TGTGCCAGCAGTCCTCTCCCCTCCACCATATATTTT.

V usage is TRBV2 and J usage is TRBJ1-3, with a weak D call TRBD1 (5 bases). Trimming cost V 1 base and J 2 bases, with 6 bases left between them. In germline, CDR1 is SNHLY, CDR2 FYNNEI. The CDR3 spans 14 residues. In DNA, the CDR3 is TGTGCCAGCAGTGAAGGACAGCCTGGAAACACCATATATTTT. This encodes CASSEGQPGNTIYF.